This is a list of T cell receptor beta chains from one sample in a study of T cells after posttransplantation cyclophosphamide. Sequencing used immunoSEQ multiplex PCR; TCRdb keeps in-frame clones, though not all of them. The sample comprises 9,500 to 15,000 clones, 80% to 85% of which are singletons, and about 3.5% rests with the top ten. The sample here was PBMCs, taken roughly 370 days after allogeneic stem cell transplant with calcineurin inhibitor and methotrexate. The source is a male patient aged 25 to 39 who received an allogeneic stem cell transplant from an unrelated donor, was CMV-positive, and had acute GVHD only. Some T cells may be supplied by the graft donor. Both conserved end residues are part of each CDR3. A D gene is named only where the DNA matches it firmly.

d_gene,v_gene,CDR3aa
NA,TRBV7-9,CASSLGELAGGYTF
NA,TRBV7-9,CASSLPVSYEQYF
TRBD1,TRBV29-1,CSAGTGGSYEQYF
NA,TRBV7-9,CASTLELAGPTNSPLHF
TRBD2,TRBV5-1,CASRIAGSEQYF
TRBD1,TRBV2,CASEGDRPTEAFF
TRBD2,TRBV19,CASRGLAGNEQFF
NA,TRBV2,CASSEVIAGGYTF
NA,TRBV19,CASNIRTDYQPQHF
NA,TRBV7-9,CASSLVSGANTEAFF
TRBD1,TRBV5-4,CASSRRGQGATNEKLFF
TRBD1,TRBV7-8,CASSANRQGGNTEAFF
NA,TRBV27,CASSFVGGDTEAFF
NA,TRBV6-5,CASGESPTYEQYF
TRBD1,TRBV18,CASSPGQGADTQYF
TRBD1,TRBV6-5,CASSFTGGNYEQYF
NA,TRBV7-9,CASSANLGAEQYF
TRBD1,TRBV7-6,CASSLMTGGNGYTF
TRBD1,TRBV18,CASSPGTTGDEQYF
NA,TRBV30,CAWSAWSLYGYTF
NA,TRBV7-9,CATTTGEETQYF
TRBD1,TRBV28,CASRAPPGQANSPLHF
TRBD1,TRBV5-6,CASSLGTDFLETQYF
NA,TRBV7-8,CASRRDAGEYYEQYF